These 5 T cell receptor beta chains were sequenced from one sample in a study of CD8+ T cells in alopecia areata. As for treatment: oral pan-JAK inhibitor, 5-10 mg twice daily. Extraction and reverse transcription of RNA yielded cDNA as the sequencing template. The protocol was immunoSEQ multiplex PCR, while the TCRdb copy is restricted to in-frame clones and leaves out a portion. Among hundreds of thousands of clones listed, around three fifths were seen once. The sequencing used CD4+ T cells sorted from blood, collected at week 52, from a patient treated with tofacitinib. The receptors were sampled from a human donor with alopecia areata.

This clone was detected once. This chain connects TRBV19 to TRBJ2-7; TRBD2 aligns across 12 bases. The ends lost 5 bases at V and 0 bases at J; junction bases unmatched: 5. The V gene's germline CDR1 is LNHDA and CDR2 SQIVND (reference sequence). The CDR3 is made up of 16 amino acids. DNA of the CDR3: TGTGCCAGTAGTCCACAGACTAGCGGGGGCTCCTACGAGCAGTACTTC. Amino acids: CASSPQTSGGSYEQYF.

V is TRBV9 and J is TRBJ2-2; 8 bases are shared with TRBD1. The J segment lost 1 base and the V segment lost 3 bases, leaving 11 bases of the junction unmatched. Per the germline V gene, CDR1 is SGDLS and CDR2 is YYNGEE. CDR3 length equals 18 residues. The CDR3 here is CASSATQTGAVNTGELFF. DNA of the CDR3: TGTGCCAGCAGCGCCACTCAGACAGGGGCGGTGAACACCGGGGAGCTGTTTTTT.

The CDR3 DNA reads as TGTGCCTGGAGTGGAGTCAGCTCCTACGAGCAGTACTTC. Translation: CAWSGVSSYEQYF. V usage is TRBV30 and J usage is TRBJ2-7, with no clear D. Germline V gives CDR1 GTSNPN, CDR2 SVGIG (reference sequence). V lost 1 base, J lost 0 bases, and 7 bases lay in between. This CDR3 comprises 13 residues.

This chain uses TRBV29-1 with TRBJ2-1, with a tentative D call TRBD1 (5 bases). CDR1 and CDR2 (germline): SQVTM, ANQGSEA. The CDR3 contains 14 residues. The V end lost 4 bases, the J end lost 7 bases, and 17 bases lay between the germline ends. DNA for the CDR3: TGCAGCGTTGTACCTGGGTTTGGACAAAATGAGCAGTTCTTC. Its protein is CSVVPGFGQNEQFF.

This clone occurred once. The chain combines TRBV7-9 with TRBJ1-2, with no clear D. The length of the CDR3 is 11 residues. V lost 8 bases, J lost 5 bases, and 9 bases lay in between. Per the germline V gene, CDR1 is SEHNR and CDR2 is FQNEAQ (reference sequence). The CDR3 region has the DNA TGTGCCAGCGCGGCCGGTTATGGCTACACCTTC. It translates to CASAAGYGYTF. The entire variable domain, with the rest obtained from reference TRBV7-9 and TRBJ1-2, is as follows: DTGVSQNPRHKITKRGQNVTFRCDPISEHNRLYWYRQTLGQGPEFLTYFQNEAQLEKSRLLSDRFSAERPKGSFSTLEIQRTEQGDSAMYLCASAAGYGYTFGSGTRLTVV.